This record covers a single T cell receptor (beta chain). Its antigen is currently unknown. PCR employed 60 Vbeta and 13 Jbeta primers. The method was immunoSEQ multiplex PCR; TCRdb's version includes in-frame clones alone and lacks a portion of them. The sample lists 150,000 or so clones; approximately 82% were seen once. This sample stems from a study of cytomegalovirus exposure and HLA in healthy donors. Study observations and caveats: An analysis was carried out at a later point. It showed that HLA-associated TCR beta chains were more clonally expanded than equally common non-associated chains. In a later analysis, TCR association rates varied by HLA locus: DRB1 most, HLA-C fewest. Researchers reported in a later analysis that a missense DCLRE1C variant was tied to TCR beta V- and J-gene trimming. What a later analysis reportedly showed was that an Asian-associated ancestry cluster had fewer N-insertions than the roughly 700-donor mean.

V shed 3 bases and J 3 bases; nucleotides not matched to a gene: 8. The CDR3 covers 15 residues. Germline lookup yields CDR1 SGHDT and CDR2 YYEEEE. The chain carries TRBV5-6 and TRBJ2-7; 8 nucleotides agree with TRBD1. The sample taken for sequencing was PBMCs. This sequence originates from a female donor in good health and CMV-seronegative. Here the CDR3 reads CASSSWDRRDYEQYF. CDR3 DNA: TGTGCCAGCAGCTCGTGGGACAGGCGAGACTACGAGCAGTACTTC.